The TCR beta chain under discussion was sequenced for a study of HIV-infected children after antiretroviral therapy interruption. From germline, CDR1 is SGHDT and CDR2 YYEEEE. Trimming stripped 7 bases from V and 10 bases from J, with 15 bases between. The CDR3 sequence is 13 residues long. RNA-based 3' RACE libraries used unique molecular identifiers. One entry per CDR3 protein, called by TCRdb with MiXCR from the 3' RACE reads. The table includes approximately 89,000 distinct CDR3 sequences, around 6.9% detected once. This clonotype was seen at least ten times. Treatment: PENTA 11 planned treatment interruption arm or continuous ART arm.

The chain joins TRBV5-6 to TRBJ1-6; tentative D call: TRBD1 (6 bases). The material was CD45RA+ CD4+ T cells from PBMCs, pooled from several time points, obtained from a donor given antiretroviral therapy, either interrupted or continuous. Subset specified: naive CD4+ CD45RA+ CD45RO- T cells. The sequence derives from a pool of human donors with HIV. This CDR3 is CASPRTARSPLHF. DNA of the CDR3: TGTGCCAGCCCCCGGACAGCACGCTCACCCCTCCACTTT. The full variable domain, with the rest looked up from reference TRBV5-6 and TRBJ1-6, is DAGVTQSPTHLIKTRGQQVTLRCSPKSGHDTVSWYQQALGQGPQFIFQYYEEEERQRGNFPDRFSGHQFPNYSSELNVNALLLGDSALYLCASPRTARSPLHFGNGTRLTVT.